This passage covers 16 T cell receptor beta chains from one sample sequenced in a study of cytomegalovirus exposure and HLA in healthy donors. Amplification used 60 Vbeta primers and 13 Jbeta primers. Sequenced by immunoSEQ multiplex PCR; TCRdb stores in-frame clones only, minus some. The repertoire holds about 160,000 clones, around 80% seen once, with 7.5% to 9% in the top ten. The sequenced material came from PBMCs. Source of these receptors: a male donor in good health and CMV-seropositive.

The CDR3 DNA is TGTGCCAGCAGTTTTAGGTGGGGGCAGACCCAGTACTTC. This translates into CASSFRWGQTQYF. This sequence joins TRBV28 and TRBJ2-5; maybe TRBD1 (6 bases). Trimming pared 3 bases from V and 6 bases from J, leaving 11 bases between. Germline-derived CDR1 and CDR2 are MDHEN and SYDVKM. The CDR3 is 13 amino acids.

The V gene is TRBV4-3, the J gene TRBJ1-4; 11 positions agree with TRBD1. Germline CDR1 and CDR2: LGHNA and YSLEER. This CDR3 contains 14 residues. The J segment lost 8 bases and the V segment lost 5 bases, leaving 4 bases of the junction unmatched. The CDR3 region is CASSAGQGGEKLFF. CDR3 DNA sequence: TGCGCCAGCAGCGCGGGACAGGGGGGCGAAAAACTGTTTTTT.

The chain is built from TRBV10-3 and TRBJ2-1; 8 bases are shared with TRBD2. Per germline, CDR1 ENHRY and CDR2 SYGVKD. With V trimmed by 4 bases and J by 9 bases, 11 bases remained unmatched. This CDR3 has 15 amino acids. Here the CDR3 reads CAISGKAGVDSEQFF. The DNA for the CDR3 is TGTGCCATCAGTGGTAAAGCGGGAGTTGACAGTGAGCAGTTCTTC.

V and J are TRBV27 and TRBJ2-1, with 7 nucleotides matching TRBD2. Unmatched junction bases numbered 4, after V lost 7 bases and J lost 10 bases. This CDR3 region has 11 residues. Germline V gene sequence: CDR1 MNHEY, CDR2 SMNVEV (reference sequence). The CDR3 region has the DNA TGTGCCAGCATCGGGCGGGAGGAGCAGTTCTTC. Translated, it gives CASIGREEQFF.

This chain connects TRBV5-1 to TRBJ1-1; no reliable D call. Per the germline V gene, CDR1 is SGHRS and CDR2 is YFSETQ. The ends were cut back, 0 bases at V and 5 bases at J, with 8 bases in the middle. This CDR3 has 13 residues. CDR3 bases: TGCGCCAGCAGCTTGGTTAGAGGGACTGAAGCTTTCTTT. Translating gives CASSLVRGTEAFF.

The chain joins TRBV27 to TRBJ2-5, with TRBD2 identical over 9 bases. Unmatched junction bases numbered 7, after V lost 4 bases and J lost 4 bases. This CDR3 spans 15 amino acids. Germline V gives CDR1 MNHEY, CDR2 SMNVEV (reference sequence). This CDR3 reads CASSYAGLASETQYF. CDR3 DNA: TGTGCCAGCAGTTACGCGGGACTAGCCTCAGAGACCCAGTACTTC.

The chain combines TRBV19 with TRBJ2-5, with 7 bases identical to TRBD1. V shed 7 bases, J shed 6 bases, and the junction held 8 bases outside the gene matches. CDR1 is LNHDA and CDR2 is SQIVND in the germline V gene (reference sequence). The CDR3 runs 13 residues. The CDR3 DNA reads as TGTGCCAGTACTCCCAGGGGGAGAAAGACCCAGTACTTC. It yields the protein CASTPRGRKTQYF. Using reference TRBV19 and TRBJ2-5 for the parts outside the CDR3, the full variable domain is DGGITQSPKYLFRKEGQNVTLSCEQNLNHDAMYWYRQDPGQGLRLIYYSQIVNDFQKGDIAEGYSVSREKKESFPLTVTSAQKNPTAFYLCASTPRGRKTQYFGPGTRLLVL.

The rearrangement uses TRBV19 and TRBJ1-2; 7 bases line up with TRBD1. This CDR3 has 17 amino acids. Looked up from germline, CDR1 is LNHDA and CDR2 is SQIVND (reference sequence). V shed 6 bases, J shed 8 bases, and the junction held 21 bases outside the gene matches. The CDR3 spells CASRSSLVFNRGVGYTF. CDR3 nucleotide sequence: TGTGCCAGTAGATCCTCCCTGGTTTTTAACAGGGGAGTAGGCTACACCTTC.

The V gene is TRBV7-2, the J gene TRBJ2-1; the match to TRBD2 covers 7 bases. CDR3 length: 14 residues. The V gene end was trimmed by 3 bases and the J gene end by 8 bases; junction bases not matched to a gene: 7. CDR1 and CDR2 (germline): SGHTA, FQGNSA. CDR3 protein: CASSFAGTTHEQFF. The CDR3 region has the DNA TGTGCCAGCAGCTTTGCCGGGACTACGCATGAGCAGTTCTTC.

The V call is TRBV25-1, the J call TRBJ2-7; a possible D gene is TRBD2 (7 bases). V lost 4 bases to trimming and J lost 5 bases, with 12 bases between them. From germline, CDR1 is MGHDK and CDR2 SYGVNS. There are 13 residues in the CDR3. The CDR3 coding sequence is TGTGCCAGCAGTGGGGTCGGGGGGCACGAGCAGTACTTC. This translates into CASSGVGGHEQYF.

The genes are TRBV5-4 and TRBJ1-4, with D unclear. Trimming removed 7 bases from V and 4 bases from J, with 8 bases in between. The CDR3 runs to 12 residues. In germline, CDR1 is SGHNT, CDR2 YYREEE (reference sequence). The CDR3 loop reads CASGQYNEKLFF. Written as DNA, the CDR3 is TGTGCCAGCGGCCAGTATAATGAAAAACTGTTTTTT.

The V gene is TRBV5-4, the J gene TRBJ2-5; 8 nucleotides agree with TRBD1. Germline V gene data show CDR1 as SGHNT and CDR2 as YYREEE (reference sequence). The V and J ends lost 2 bases and 9 bases, in that order; junction bases with no gene match: 15. This CDR3 is 16 amino acids long. The CDR3 sequence is CASSFAPDRVVQSQYF. CDR3 sequence (DNA): TGTGCCAGCAGCTTCGCTCCGGACAGGGTAGTCCAGTCCCAGTACTTC.

The V and J genes are TRBV9 and TRBJ2-5; 7 nucleotides agree with TRBD2. There are 15 residues in the CDR3. V was clipped by 0 bases and J by 2 bases; unmatched bases: 4. CDR1 SGDLS and CDR2 YYNGEE come from the germline V gene. The CDR3 DNA follows: TGTGCCAGCAGCGTAGCCGGGGGGATTCAAGAGACCCAGTACTTC. Translated, it gives CASSVAGGIQETQYF.

The V and J genes are TRBV27 and TRBJ2-1, with 10 bases lining up with TRBD2. CDR1 and CDR2 (germline): MNHEY, SMNVEV (reference sequence). The CDR3 is 14 amino acids. With 3 bases clipped from V and 14 bases from J, the junction kept 10 bases outside the gene matches. DNA of the CDR3: TGTGCCAGCAGTTTCCCGGCTAGCGGGAGTAGAGAGTTCTTC. This codes for CASSFPASGSREFF.

The V gene is TRBV25-1, the J gene TRBJ2-5, with 7 bases matching TRBD1. The CDR3 extends over 15 amino acids. Trimming removed 6 bases from V and 3 bases from J; junction bases left unmatched: 10. Germline loops: CDR1 MGHDK, CDR2 SYGVNS. The CDR3 coding sequence is TGTGCCAGCAGCGAGGGGGCGGGCCGAAAAGAGACCCAGTACTTC. The encoded protein is CASSEGAGRKETQYF.

The genes are TRBV27 and TRBJ1-1, with TRBD1 matching 9 bases. From germline, CDR1 is MNHEY and CDR2 SMNVEV (reference sequence). J lost 2 bases, V lost 6 bases, and 4 bases had no gene match. The CDR3 is 14 amino acids. The CDR3 loop is CASRPGQGNTEAFF. CDR3 nucleotide sequence: TGTGCCAGCAGACCGGGACAGGGTAACACTGAAGCTTTCTTT.